The T cell receptor beta chain under discussion was sequenced for a study of blood T cell repertoires in COVID-19. Study overall: Italy, Spain and the United States were the sources of the convalescent and acute COVID-19 samples. The cDNA or gDNA used as material had been derived from T cells, B-cell-depleted T cells, or PBMCs.

Authors' methods: Reference gene primer amplification in the assay estimated nucleated cell counts. The data were produced by immunoSEQ multiplex PCR, yet TCRdb's version contains in-frame clones alone and is incomplete. V and J calls and clone size are as listed in that table; D and trimming were resolved from the DNA. The sample carries fewer than 350,000 clones, 75% to 90% recorded once. V dropped 2 bases and J dropped 3 bases, with 12 bases sitting between them. Germline V lookup: CDR1 SGHRS, CDR2 YFSETQ. The CDR3 totals 15 residues. V and J are TRBV5-1 and TRBJ1-3; a possible D gene is TRBD1 (6 bases). The source is a man in his fifties or sixties who had recovered from COVID-19. Sequenced sample: PBMCs or T cells enriched from blood (not recorded which). The CDR3: CASSLQGLSGNTIYF. The CDR3 region has the DNA TGCGCCAGCAGCTTACAGGGTCTAAGTGGAAACACCATATATTTT.